Below, 5 T cell receptor beta chains from the same sample are listed, as sequenced in a study of blood T cells in healthy people across ages. Together with a sample-barcoded 5' primer, a J-beta primer mix was included in a second PCR lasting about 7 to 12 cycles. TCRdb passed the 5' RACE reads through MiXCR, listing each CDR3 protein once. This sample has approximately 900,000 distinct CDR3 sequences; roughly 28% occur once, and the top ten carry about a tenth. The sample was also reused in another study, on T cells of mothers and their children.

Sequenced sample: blood. These receptors were taken from a woman aged 40 to 50 in good health.

The genes are TRBV20-1 and TRBJ2-7, with 10 bases matching TRBD1. Germline CDR1 DFQATT, CDR2 SNEGSKA (reference sequence). CDR3 size: 14 residues. J was trimmed by 2 bases and V by 5 bases; bases with no gene match: 6. The CDR3 nucleotides are TGCAGTGCTTCTCGGACAGGGGGAACCTACGAGCAGTACTTC. The encoded protein is CSASRTGGTYEQYF.

This clonotype was recorded at least ten times. The chain has TRBV7-3 and TRBJ2-7; 9 bases fit TRBD1. Germline CDR1 reads SGHTA; CDR2 reads FQGTGA. The length of the CDR3 is 17 residues. Trimming at V came to 2 bases and at J to 2 bases, leaving 10 bases not matched to a gene. For the CDR3, the DNA is TGTGCCAGCAGCTTAGGTGGTCCGGGACAGGGCACCTACGAGCAGTACTTC. Translation gives CASSLGGPGQGTYEQYF.

Ten or more counts support this clonotype. V is TRBV20-1 and J is TRBJ2-1; TRBD2 matches 10 bases. The CDR3 covers 13 residues. Germline V gene data show CDR1 as DFQATT and CDR2 as SNEGSKA (reference sequence). The CDR3 protein is CSLASGGANEQFF. The CDR3 nucleotides are TGCAGCCTCGCGAGCGGGGGGGCTAATGAGCAGTTCTTC.

The chain recombines TRBV11-1 with TRBJ1-1; D gene ambiguous. The CDR3 contains 15 residues. Germline loops: CDR1 SGHAT, CDR2 FQDESV (reference sequence). V lost 4 bases, J lost 0 bases, and 12 bases lay in between. The CDR3 coding sequence is TGTGCCAGCAGCTCTAAAGGGTACCTGAACACTGAAGCTTTCTTT. It encodes CASSSKGYLNTEAFF.

V is TRBV5-5 and J is TRBJ1-1; no firm D call. V was trimmed by 2 bases and J by 7 bases, leaving 12 bases between them. Germline V lookup: CDR1 SGHKS, CDR2 YYEKEE (reference sequence). The CDR3 sequence is 13 residues long. The DNA of the CDR3 is TGTGCCAGCAGCTTAGGTCTGGAGCTTGAAGCTTTCTTT. Its protein product is CASSLGLELEAFF.